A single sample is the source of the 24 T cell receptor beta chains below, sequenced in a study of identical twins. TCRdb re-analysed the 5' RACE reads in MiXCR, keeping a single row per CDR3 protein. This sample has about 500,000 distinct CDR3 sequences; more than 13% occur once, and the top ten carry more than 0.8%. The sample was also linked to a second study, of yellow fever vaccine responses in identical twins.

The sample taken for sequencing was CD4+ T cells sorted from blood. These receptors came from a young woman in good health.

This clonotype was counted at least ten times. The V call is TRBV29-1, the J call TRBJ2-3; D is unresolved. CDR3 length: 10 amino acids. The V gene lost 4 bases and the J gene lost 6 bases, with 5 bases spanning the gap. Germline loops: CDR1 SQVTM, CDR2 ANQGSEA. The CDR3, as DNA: TGCAGCGTTGGAAGTGATACGCAGTATTTT. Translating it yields CSVGSDTQYF.

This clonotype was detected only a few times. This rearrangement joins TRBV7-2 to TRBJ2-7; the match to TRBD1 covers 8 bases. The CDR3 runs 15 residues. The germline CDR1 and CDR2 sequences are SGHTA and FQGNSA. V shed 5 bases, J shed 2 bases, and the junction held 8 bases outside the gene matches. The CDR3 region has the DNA TGTGCCAGCAGCGGGAGGCTGGGACAGGCCTACGAGCAGTACTTC. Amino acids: CASSGRLGQAYEQYF.

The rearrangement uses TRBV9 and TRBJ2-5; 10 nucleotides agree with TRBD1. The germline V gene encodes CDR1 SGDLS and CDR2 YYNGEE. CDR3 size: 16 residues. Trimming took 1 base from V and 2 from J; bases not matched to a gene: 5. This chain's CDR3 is CASSVSWTGGQETQYF. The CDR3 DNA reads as TGTGCCAGCAGCGTATCCTGGACAGGGGGTCAAGAGACCCAGTACTTC.

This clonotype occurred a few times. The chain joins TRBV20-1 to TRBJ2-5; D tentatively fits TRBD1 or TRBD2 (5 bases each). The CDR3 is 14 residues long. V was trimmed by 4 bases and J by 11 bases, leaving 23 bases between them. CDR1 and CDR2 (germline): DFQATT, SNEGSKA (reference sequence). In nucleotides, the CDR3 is TGCAGTGCTATGCTCCGGGACGCCCAAGAGATTCAGTACTTC. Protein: CSAMLRDAQEIQYF.

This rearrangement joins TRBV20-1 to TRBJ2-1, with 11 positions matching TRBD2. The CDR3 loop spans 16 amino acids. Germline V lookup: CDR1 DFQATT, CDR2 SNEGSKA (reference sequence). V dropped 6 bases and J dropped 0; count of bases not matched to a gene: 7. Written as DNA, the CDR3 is TGCAGTGCCCAGACTAGCGGGGTACCCTCCTACAATGAGCAGTTCTTC. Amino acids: CSAQTSGVPSYNEQFF.

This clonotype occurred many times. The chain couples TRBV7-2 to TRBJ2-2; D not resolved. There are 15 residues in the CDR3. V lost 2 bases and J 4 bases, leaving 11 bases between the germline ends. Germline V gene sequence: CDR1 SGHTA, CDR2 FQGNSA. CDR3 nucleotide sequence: TGTGCCAGCAGCTTAAGATCACGAATCACCGGGGAGCTGTTTTTT. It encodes CASSLRSRITGELFF.

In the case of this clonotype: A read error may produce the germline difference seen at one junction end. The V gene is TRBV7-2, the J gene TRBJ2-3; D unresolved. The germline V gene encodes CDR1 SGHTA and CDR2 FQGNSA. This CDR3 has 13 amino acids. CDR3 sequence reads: CASSLGTERAHYF. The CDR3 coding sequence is TGTGCCAGCAGCTTAGGGACGGAGAGAGCGCACTATTTT.

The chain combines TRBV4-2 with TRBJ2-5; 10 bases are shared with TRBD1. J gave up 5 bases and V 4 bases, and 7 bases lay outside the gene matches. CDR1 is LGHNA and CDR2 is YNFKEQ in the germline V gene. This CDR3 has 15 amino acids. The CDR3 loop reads CASSPRDRGEETQYF. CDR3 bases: TGTGCCAGCAGCCCCCGGGACAGGGGAGAGGAGACCCAGTACTTC.

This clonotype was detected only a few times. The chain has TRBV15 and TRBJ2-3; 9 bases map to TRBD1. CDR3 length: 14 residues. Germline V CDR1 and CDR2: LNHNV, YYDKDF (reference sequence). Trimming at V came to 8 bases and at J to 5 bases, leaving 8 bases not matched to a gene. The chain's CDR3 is CATVHRGPGDTQYF. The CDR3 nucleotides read TGTGCCACCGTCCACAGGGGGCCCGGAGATACGCAGTATTTT.

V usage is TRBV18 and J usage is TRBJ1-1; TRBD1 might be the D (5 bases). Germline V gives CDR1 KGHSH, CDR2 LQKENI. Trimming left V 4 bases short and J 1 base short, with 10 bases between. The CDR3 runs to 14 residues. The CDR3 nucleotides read TGTGCCAGCTCACGGGGCCAACAGAACACTGAAGCTTTCTTT. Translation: CASSRGQQNTEAFF.

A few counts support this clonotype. CDR3 in amino acids: CSVVIVSGNEQFF. The CDR3 nucleotides are TGCAGCGTTGTGATAGTATCGGGCAATGAGCAGTTCTTC. J is TRBJ2-1 and V is TRBV29-1; the D is unclear. The V gene's germline CDR1 is SQVTM and CDR2 ANQGSEA. This CDR3 region has 13 residues. The V and J ends lost 4 bases and 6 bases respectively, with 13 bases between them.

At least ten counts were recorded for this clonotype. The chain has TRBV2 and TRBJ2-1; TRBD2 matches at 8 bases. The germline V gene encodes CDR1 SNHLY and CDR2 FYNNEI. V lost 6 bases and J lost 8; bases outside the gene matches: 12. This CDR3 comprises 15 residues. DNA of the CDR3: TGTGCCAGCAGACCTGGGAGCGGGGGCGGCGATGAGCAGTTCTTC. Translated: CASRPGSGGGDEQFF.

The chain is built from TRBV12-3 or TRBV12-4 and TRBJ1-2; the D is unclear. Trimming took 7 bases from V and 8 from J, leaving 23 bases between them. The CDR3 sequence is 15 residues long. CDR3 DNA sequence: TGTGCCAGCACTCTCGGGTCTATAAAGAGGAGCGGCTACACCTTC. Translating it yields CASTLGSIKRSGYTF.

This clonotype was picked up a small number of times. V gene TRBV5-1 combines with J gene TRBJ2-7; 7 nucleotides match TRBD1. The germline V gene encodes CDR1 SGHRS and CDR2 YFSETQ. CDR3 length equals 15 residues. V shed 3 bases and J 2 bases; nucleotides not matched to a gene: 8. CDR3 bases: TGCGCCAGCAGCTGGGACAGCGTCCGAGCCTACGAGCAGTACTTC. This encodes CASSWDSVRAYEQYF.

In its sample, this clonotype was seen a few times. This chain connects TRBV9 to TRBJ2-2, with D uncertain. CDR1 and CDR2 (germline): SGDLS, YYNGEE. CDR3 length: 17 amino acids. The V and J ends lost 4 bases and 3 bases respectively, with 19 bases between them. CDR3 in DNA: TGTGCCAGCAGCTCTCATGGGTCTCCCCGCCACACCGGGGAGCTGTTTTTT. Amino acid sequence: CASSSHGSPRHTGELFF.

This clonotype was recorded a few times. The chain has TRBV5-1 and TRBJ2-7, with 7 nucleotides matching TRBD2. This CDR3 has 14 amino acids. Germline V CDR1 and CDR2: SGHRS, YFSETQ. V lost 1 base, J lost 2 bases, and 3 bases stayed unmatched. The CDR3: CASSLLRGTYEQYF. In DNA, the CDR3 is TGCGCCAGCAGCTTGTTGCGGGGGACCTACGAGCAGTACTTC. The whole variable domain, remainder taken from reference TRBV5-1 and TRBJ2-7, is KAGVTQTPRYLIKTRGQQVTLSCSPISGHRSVSWYQQTPGQGLQFLFEYFSETQRNKGNFPGRFSGRQFSNSRSEMNVSTLELGDSALYLCASSLLRGTYEQYFGPGTRLTVT.

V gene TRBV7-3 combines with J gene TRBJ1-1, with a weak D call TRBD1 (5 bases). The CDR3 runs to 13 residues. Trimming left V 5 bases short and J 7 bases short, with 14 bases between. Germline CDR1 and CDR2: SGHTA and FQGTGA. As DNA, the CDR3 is TGTGCCAGCAGCCCCAGGGTTGGTTTTGAAGCTTTCTTT. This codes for CASSPRVGFEAFF. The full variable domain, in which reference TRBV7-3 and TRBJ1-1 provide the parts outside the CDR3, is GAGVSQTPSNKVTEKGKYVELRCDPISGHTALYWYRQSLGQGPEFLIYFQGTGAADDSGLPNDRFFAVRPEGSVSTLKIQRTERGDSAVYLCASSPRVGFEAFFGQGTRLTVV.

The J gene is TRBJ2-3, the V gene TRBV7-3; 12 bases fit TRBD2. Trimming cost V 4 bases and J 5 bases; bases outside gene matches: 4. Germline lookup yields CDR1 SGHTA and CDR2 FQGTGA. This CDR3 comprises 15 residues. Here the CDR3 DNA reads TGTGCCAGCAGCTCGTGGACTAGCGGGGAAGATACGCAGTATTTT. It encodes CASSSWTSGEDTQYF.

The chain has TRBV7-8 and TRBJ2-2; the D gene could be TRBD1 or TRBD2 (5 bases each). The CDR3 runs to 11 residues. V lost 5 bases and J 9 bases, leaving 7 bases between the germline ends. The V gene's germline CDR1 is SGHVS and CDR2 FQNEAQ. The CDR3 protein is CASSGTRELFF. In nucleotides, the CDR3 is TGTGCCAGCAGCGGGACCAGGGAGCTGTTTTTT.

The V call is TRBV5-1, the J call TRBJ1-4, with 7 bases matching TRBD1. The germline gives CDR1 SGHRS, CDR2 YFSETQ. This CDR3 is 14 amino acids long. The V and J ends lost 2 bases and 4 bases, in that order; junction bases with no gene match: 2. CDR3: CASSLQGNNEKLFF. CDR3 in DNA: TGCGCCAGCAGCTTACAGGGGAATAATGAAAAACTGTTTTTT.

The CDR3 sequence is CASIMTGGRTEAFF. In nucleotides, the CDR3 is TGTGCCAGCATTATGACAGGGGGCCGGACTGAAGCTTTCTTT. The rearrangement uses TRBV6-5 and TRBJ1-1; TRBD1 matches 10 bases. With 7 bases clipped from V and 5 bases from J, the junction kept 7 bases outside the gene matches. Germline values: CDR1 MNHEY, CDR2 SVGAGI. The CDR3 consists of 14 residues.

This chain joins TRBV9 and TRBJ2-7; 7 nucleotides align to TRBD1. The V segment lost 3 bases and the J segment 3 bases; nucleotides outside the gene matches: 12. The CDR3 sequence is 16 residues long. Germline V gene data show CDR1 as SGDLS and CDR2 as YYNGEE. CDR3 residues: CASSALRTGSVYEQYF. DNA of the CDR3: TGTGCCAGCAGCGCACTTCGGACAGGTTCCGTCTACGAGCAGTACTTC.

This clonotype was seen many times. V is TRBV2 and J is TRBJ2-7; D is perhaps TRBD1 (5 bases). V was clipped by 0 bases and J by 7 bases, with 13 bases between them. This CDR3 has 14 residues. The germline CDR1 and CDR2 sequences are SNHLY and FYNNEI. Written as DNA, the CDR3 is TGTGCCAGCAGTGAAGCGCTGGCTTCAGGGGAGCAGTACTTC. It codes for CASSEALASGEQYF.

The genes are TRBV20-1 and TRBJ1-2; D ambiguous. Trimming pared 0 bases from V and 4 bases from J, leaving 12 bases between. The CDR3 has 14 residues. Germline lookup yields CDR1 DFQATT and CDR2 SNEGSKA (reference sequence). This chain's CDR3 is CSARDFIRFYGYTF. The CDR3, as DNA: TGCAGTGCTAGAGACTTTATCCGGTTCTATGGCTACACCTTC.